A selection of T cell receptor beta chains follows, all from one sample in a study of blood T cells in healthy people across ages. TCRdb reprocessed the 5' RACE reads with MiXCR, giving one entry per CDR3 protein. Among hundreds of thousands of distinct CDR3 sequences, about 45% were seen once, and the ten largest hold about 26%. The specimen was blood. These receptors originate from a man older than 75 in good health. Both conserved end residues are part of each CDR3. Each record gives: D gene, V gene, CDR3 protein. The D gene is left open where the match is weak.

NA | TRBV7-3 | CASSLTREETQYF
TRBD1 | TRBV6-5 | CASSYPLSTGINEQYF
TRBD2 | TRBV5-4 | CASSLELAASTDTQYF
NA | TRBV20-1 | CSATLSYYGYTF
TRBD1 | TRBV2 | CASSPQGARSGANVLTF
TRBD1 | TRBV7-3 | CASSLSHGGQGAPGYTF
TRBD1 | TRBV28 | CASSLQGAKGGYTF
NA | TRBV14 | CASSQAGIGLNEQFF
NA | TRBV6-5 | CASSYSGAGPGSGETQYF
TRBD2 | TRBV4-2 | CASSQDAGGGPSTDTQYF
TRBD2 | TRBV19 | CASTAKAGTSGETQYF
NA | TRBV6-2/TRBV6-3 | CASSDTYNEQFF
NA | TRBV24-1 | CATSDGPGEKGYTF
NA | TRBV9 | CASSARSQGRNEKLFF
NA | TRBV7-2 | CASSFLRNTQYF
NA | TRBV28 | CASSFTGPGTDTQYF